These 13 T cell receptor beta chains share one sample of origin, sequenced in a study of cytomegalovirus exposure and HLA in healthy donors. Primers: 60 Vbeta forward and 13 Jbeta reverse. Clones were sequenced by immunoSEQ multiplex PCR, and TCRdb holds only the in-frame ones, with some missing. In the table there are some 120,000 clones, less than 80% of which are singletons. The sequencing sample was made of PBMCs. Every receptor here comes from a woman in her thirties or forties in good health and CMV-seropositive.

The chain employs TRBV5-1 and TRBJ2-3, with 9 nucleotides matching TRBD2. Germline CDR1 SGHRS, CDR2 YFSETQ. The length of the CDR3 is 16 residues. Germline trimming cut 0 bases from V and 3 bases from J; bases unmatched to any gene: 5. CDR3 residues: CASSLAGREGTDTQYF. The CDR3 DNA reads TGCGCCAGCAGCTTGGCAGGGCGGGAGGGAACAGATACGCAGTATTTT. The variable domain in full, completed from reference TRBV5-1 and TRBJ2-3, reads KAGVTQTPRYLIKTRGQQVTLSCSPISGHRSVSWYQQTPGQGLQFLFEYFSETQRNKGNFPGRFSGRQFSNSRSEMNVSTLELGDSALYLCASSLAGREGTDTQYFGPGTRLTVL.

V is TRBV5-1 and J is TRBJ1-2; tentative D call: TRBD1 (6 bases). Looked up from germline, CDR1 is SGHRS and CDR2 is YFSETQ. V was clipped by 0 bases and J by 5 bases, with 8 bases between them. The CDR3 totals 13 residues. CDR3 sequence: CASSLAGVYGYTF. The DNA of the CDR3 is TGCGCCAGCAGCTTGGCAGGGGTATATGGCTACACCTTC.

This clone was detected only once. The gene calls are TRBV10-3 and TRBJ2-1, with D perhaps TRBD2 (6 bases). Deletions cut 5 bases from V and 7 bases from J, with 12 bases between. Germline CDR1 ENHRY, CDR2 SYGVKD. The CDR3 length is 13 residues. This CDR3 is CAISPGVGNEQFF. DNA of the CDR3: TGTGCCATCAGTCCGGGAGTGGGAAATGAGCAGTTCTTC.

For the CDR3, the DNA is TGCGCCAGCAGCCATGTGGGAGCAGAGCAGTACTTC. Amino acids: CASSHVGAEQYF. The genes are TRBV4-1 and TRBJ2-7; D may be TRBD2 (5 bases). This CDR3 is built from 12 residues. Germline CDR1 is MGHRA and CDR2 is YSYEKL. Trimming left V 3 bases short and J 7 bases short, with 10 bases between.

This clone was observed once. J is TRBJ1-2 and V is TRBV7-9; a possible D gene is TRBD1 (5 bases). Trimming removed 3 bases from V and 5 bases from J, with 19 bases in between. The CDR3 is 16 amino acids. Germline V gene lookup returns CDR1 SEHNR and CDR2 FQNEAQ (reference sequence). Here the CDR3 reads CASSLVGRVQNYGYTF. CDR3 in DNA: TGTGCCAGCAGCTTGGTTGGCAGGGTCCAAAATTATGGCTACACCTTC.

V gene TRBV2 combines with J gene TRBJ1-2; 8 nucleotides line up with TRBD1. The V segment lost 4 bases and the J segment 7 bases; nucleotides outside the gene matches: 5. CDR3 length: 13 amino acids. Germline V gene data show CDR1 as SNHLY and CDR2 as FYNNEI. The CDR3 nucleotides are TGTGCCAGCAGTGTGGACAGGGATTCTGGCTACACCTTC. Translated: CASSVDRDSGYTF.

Here the CDR3 DNA reads TGTGCCAGCAGCCCCGAGGGGGGGGTAGGCTCCTACAATGAGCAGTTCTTC. It is translated as CASSPEGGVGSYNEQFF. The chain joins TRBV7-8 to TRBJ2-1; tentative D call: TRBD2 (7 bases). Trimming took 5 bases from V and 0 from J, leaving 17 bases between them. The CDR3 covers 17 residues. Germline loops: CDR1 SGHVS, CDR2 FQNEAQ.

The genes are TRBV5-8 and TRBJ2-7; D not certain. This CDR3 has 12 residues. Germline V gene lookup returns CDR1 SGHTS and CDR2 YDEGEE. Trimming shortened V by 4 bases and J by 3 bases, and 8 bases separated the two germline ends. The CDR3 DNA sequence: TGTGCCAGCAGCAGTAGTGTCTACGAGCAGTACTTC. It is translated as CASSSSVYEQYF.

This chain uses TRBV14 with TRBJ2-3, with 7 nucleotides matching TRBD2. This CDR3 comprises 15 residues. CDR1 and CDR2 (germline): SGHDN, FVKESK. The V gene end was trimmed by 5 bases and the J gene end by 8 bases; junction bases not matched to a gene: 13. Written as DNA, the CDR3 is TGTGCCAGCAGCGGCTTGACAGCGGGAATTCCTACGCAGTATTTT. This codes for CASSGLTAGIPTQYF.

This clone was detected only a few times. The gene calls are TRBV19 and TRBJ2-1; D possibly corresponds to TRBD1 (5 bases). The ends were cut back, 6 bases at V and 3 bases at J, with 15 bases in the middle. This CDR3 region has 15 residues. Per germline, CDR1 LNHDA and CDR2 SQIVND (reference sequence). In nucleotides, the CDR3 is TGTGCCAGTAGCCGATCGTTAAGGGGCTACAATGAGCAGTTCTTC. Its translation is CASSRSLRGYNEQFF. The whole variable domain, remainder taken from reference TRBV19 and TRBJ2-1, is DGGITQSPKYLFRKEGQNVTLSCEQNLNHDAMYWYRQDPGQGLRLIYYSQIVNDFQKGDIAEGYSVSREKKESFPLTVTSAQKNPTAFYLCASSRSLRGYNEQFFGPGTRLTVL.

V and J are TRBV27 and TRBJ2-7; D might be TRBD2 (5 bases). This CDR3 is 15 amino acids long. Germline V gene sequence: CDR1 MNHEY, CDR2 SMNVEV (reference sequence). V gave up 1 base and J gave up 2 bases, with 12 bases separating them. DNA of the CDR3: TGTGCCAGCAGTTTATTGGCCGGAGGTACCTACGAGCAGTACTTC. Its translation: CASSLLAGGTYEQYF.

The J gene is TRBJ2-3, the V gene TRBV29-1; 12 bases are shared with TRBD2. The trim removed 3 bases at V and 6 bases at J, leaving 7 bases unmatched. This CDR3 spans 15 amino acids. Germline CDR1 and CDR2: SQVTM and ANQGSEA. The CDR3 protein is CSVEASGRAPDTQYF. The CDR3 nucleotides read TGCAGCGTTGAGGCTAGCGGGAGGGCCCCGGATACGCAGTATTTT.

J is TRBJ1-2 and V is TRBV5-1; 7 bases are a match to TRBD1. Unmatched junction bases numbered 7, after V lost 1 base and J lost 4 bases. Germline V gene sequence: CDR1 SGHRS, CDR2 YFSETQ. The CDR3 is 15 residues long. The CDR3, as DNA: TGCGCCAGCAGCTTGAACGGACAGGAGATCTATGGCTACACCTTC. Amino acid sequence: CASSLNGQEIYGYTF.